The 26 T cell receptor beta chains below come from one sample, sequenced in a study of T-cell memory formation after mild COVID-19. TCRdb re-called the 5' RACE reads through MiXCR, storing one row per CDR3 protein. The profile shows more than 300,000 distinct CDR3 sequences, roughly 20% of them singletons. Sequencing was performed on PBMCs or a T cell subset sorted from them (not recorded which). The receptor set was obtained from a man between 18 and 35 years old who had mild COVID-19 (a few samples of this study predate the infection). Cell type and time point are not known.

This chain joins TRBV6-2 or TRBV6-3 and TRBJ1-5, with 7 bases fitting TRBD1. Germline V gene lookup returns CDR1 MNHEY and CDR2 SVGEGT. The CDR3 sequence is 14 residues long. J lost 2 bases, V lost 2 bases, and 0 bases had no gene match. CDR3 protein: CASSYQGGNQPQHF. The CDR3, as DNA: TGTGCCAGCAGTTACCAGGGGGGCAATCAGCCCCAGCATTTT.

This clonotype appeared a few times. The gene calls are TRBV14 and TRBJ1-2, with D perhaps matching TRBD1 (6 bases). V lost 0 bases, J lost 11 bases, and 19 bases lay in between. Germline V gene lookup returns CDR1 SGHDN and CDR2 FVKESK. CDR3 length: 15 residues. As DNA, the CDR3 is TGTGCCAGCAGCCAAGAGTTCATGGCAGTTCAGGGGTACACCTTC. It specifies CASSQEFMAVQGYTF.

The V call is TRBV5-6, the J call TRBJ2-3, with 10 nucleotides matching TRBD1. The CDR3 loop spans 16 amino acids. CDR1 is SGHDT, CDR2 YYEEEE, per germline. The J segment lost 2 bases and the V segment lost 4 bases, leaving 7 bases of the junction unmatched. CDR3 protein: CASSTPGQGTTDTQYF. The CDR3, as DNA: TGTGCCAGCAGCACGCCGGGACAGGGGACCACAGATACGCAGTATTTT.

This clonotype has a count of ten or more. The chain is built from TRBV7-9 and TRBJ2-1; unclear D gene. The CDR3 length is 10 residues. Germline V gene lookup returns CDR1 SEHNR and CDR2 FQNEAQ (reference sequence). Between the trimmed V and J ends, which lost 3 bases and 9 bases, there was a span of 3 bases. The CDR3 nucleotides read TGTGCCAGCAGCTTGGGTGAGCAGTTCTTC. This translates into CASSLGEQFF.

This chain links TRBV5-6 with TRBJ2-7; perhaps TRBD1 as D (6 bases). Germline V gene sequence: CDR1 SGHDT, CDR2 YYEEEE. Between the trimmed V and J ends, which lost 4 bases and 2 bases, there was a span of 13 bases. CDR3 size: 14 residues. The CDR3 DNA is TGTGCCAGCAGCGGGCCGGACAGAGCCTACGAGCAGTACGTC. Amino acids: CASSGPDRAYEQYV.

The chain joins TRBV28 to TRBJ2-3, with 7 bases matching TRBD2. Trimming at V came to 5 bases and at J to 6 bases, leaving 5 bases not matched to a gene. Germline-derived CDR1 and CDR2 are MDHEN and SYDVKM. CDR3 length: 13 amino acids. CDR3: CASSRDYRDTQYF. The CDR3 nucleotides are TGTGCCAGCAGTAGGGACTACCGGGATACGCAGTATTTT.

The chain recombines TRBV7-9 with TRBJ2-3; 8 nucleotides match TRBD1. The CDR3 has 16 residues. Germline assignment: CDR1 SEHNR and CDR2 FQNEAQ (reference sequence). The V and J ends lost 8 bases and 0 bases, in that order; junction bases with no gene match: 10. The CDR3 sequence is CASPPGGSSSTDTQYF. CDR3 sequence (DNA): TGTGCCAGCCCCCCAGGGGGCTCCTCTAGCACAGATACGCAGTATTTT.

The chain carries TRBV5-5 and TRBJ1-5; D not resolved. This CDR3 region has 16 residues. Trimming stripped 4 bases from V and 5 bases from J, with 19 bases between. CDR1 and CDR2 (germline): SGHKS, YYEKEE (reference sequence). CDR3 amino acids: CASSPSAGVAHQPQHF. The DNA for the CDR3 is TGTGCCAGCAGCCCCTCGGCGGGCGTAGCTCATCAGCCCCAGCATTTT.

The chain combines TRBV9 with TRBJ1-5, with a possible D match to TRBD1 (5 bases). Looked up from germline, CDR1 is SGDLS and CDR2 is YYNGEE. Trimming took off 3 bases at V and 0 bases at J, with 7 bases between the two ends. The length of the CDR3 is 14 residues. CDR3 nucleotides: TGTGCCAGCAGCGACGGACATAGCAATCAGCCCCAGCATTTT. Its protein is CASSDGHSNQPQHF. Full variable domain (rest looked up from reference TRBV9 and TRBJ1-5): DSGVTQTPKHLITATGQRVTLRCSPRSGDLSVYWYQQSLDQGLQFLIQYYNGEERAKGNILERFSAQQFPDLHSELNLSSLELGDSALYFCASSDGHSNQPQHFGDGTRLSIL.

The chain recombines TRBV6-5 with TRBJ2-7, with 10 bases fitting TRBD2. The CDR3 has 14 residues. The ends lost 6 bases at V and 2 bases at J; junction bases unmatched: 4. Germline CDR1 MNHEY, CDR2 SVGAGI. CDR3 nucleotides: TGTGCCAGCAGGGGGACTAGCGTGGCCTACGAGCAGTACTTC. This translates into CASRGTSVAYEQYF.

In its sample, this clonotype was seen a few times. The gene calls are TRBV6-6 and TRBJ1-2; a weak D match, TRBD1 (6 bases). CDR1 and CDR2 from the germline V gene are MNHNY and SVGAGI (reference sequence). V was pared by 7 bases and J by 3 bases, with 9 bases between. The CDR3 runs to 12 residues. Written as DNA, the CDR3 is TGTGCCAGCACCGAGGGGGACTATGGCTACACCTTC. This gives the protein CASTEGDYGYTF.

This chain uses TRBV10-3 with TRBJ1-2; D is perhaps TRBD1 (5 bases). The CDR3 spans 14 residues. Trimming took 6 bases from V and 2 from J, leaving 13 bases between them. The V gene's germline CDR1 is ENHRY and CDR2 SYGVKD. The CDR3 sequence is CAIREGTANYGYTF. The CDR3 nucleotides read TGTGCCATCAGGGAGGGGACGGCCAACTATGGCTACACCTTC.

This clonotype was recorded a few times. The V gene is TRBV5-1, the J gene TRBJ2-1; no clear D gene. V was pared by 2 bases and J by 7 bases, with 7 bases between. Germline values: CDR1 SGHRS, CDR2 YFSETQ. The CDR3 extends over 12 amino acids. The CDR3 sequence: CASSLKLNEQFF. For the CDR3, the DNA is TGCGCCAGCAGCTTAAAGCTGAATGAGCAGTTCTTC.

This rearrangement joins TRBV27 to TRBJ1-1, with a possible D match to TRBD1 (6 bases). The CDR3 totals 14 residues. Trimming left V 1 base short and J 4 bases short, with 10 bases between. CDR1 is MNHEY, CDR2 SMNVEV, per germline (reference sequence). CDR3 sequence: CASSLWGAGTEAFF. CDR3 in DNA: TGTGCCAGCAGTTTATGGGGGGCGGGCACTGAAGCTTTCTTT.

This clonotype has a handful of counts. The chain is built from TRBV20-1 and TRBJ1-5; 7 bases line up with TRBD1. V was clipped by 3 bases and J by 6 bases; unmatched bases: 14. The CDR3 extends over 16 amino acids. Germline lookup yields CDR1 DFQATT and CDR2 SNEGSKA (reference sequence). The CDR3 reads CSAREPGTVVTQPQHF. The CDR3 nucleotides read TGCAGTGCTAGGGAGCCCGGGACAGTTGTGACTCAGCCCCAGCATTTT.

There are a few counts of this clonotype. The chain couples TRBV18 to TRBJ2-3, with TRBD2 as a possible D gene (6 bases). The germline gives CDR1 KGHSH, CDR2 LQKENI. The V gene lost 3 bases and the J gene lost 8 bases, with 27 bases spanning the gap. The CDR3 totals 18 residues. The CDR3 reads CASSPGTLQVMGGGTQYF. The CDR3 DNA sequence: TGTGCCAGCTCACCGGGGACTCTCCAGGTCATGGGAGGCGGTACGCAGTATTTT.

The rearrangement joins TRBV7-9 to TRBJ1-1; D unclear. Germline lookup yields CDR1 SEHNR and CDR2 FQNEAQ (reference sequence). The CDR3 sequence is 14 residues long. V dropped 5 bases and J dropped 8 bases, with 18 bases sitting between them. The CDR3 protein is CASSRSGPLEEAFF. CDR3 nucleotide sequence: TGTGCCAGCAGCCGATCGGGTCCGCTGGAGGAAGCTTTCTTT.

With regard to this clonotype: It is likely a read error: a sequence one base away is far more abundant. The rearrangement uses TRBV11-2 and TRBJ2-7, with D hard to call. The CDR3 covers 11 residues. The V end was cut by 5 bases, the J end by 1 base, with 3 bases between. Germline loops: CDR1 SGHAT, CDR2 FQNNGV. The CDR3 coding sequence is TGTGCCAGCAGCCAGTCCTACGAGCAGTACTTC. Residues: CASSQSYEQYF.

DNA for the CDR3: TGCGCCAGCAGCTTGTCCGGGAGCTCAGTCCAGCCCCAGCATTTT. It specifies CASSLSGSSVQPQHF. V and J are TRBV5-1 and TRBJ1-5; no firm D call. Germline CDR1 SGHRS, CDR2 YFSETQ. Trimming shortened V by 1 base and J by 7 bases, and 15 bases separated the two germline ends. This CDR3 is 15 amino acids long.

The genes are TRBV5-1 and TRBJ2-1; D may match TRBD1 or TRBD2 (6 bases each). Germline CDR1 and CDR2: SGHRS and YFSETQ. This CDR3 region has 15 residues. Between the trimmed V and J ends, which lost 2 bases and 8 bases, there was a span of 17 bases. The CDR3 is CASSLPGASGHEQFF. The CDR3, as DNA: TGCGCCAGCAGCTTACCGGGGGCCTCCGGGCATGAGCAGTTCTTC.

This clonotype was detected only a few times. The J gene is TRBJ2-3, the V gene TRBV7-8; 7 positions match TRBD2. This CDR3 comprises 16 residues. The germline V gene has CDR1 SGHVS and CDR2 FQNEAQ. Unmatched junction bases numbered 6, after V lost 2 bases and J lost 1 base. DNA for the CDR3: TGTGCCAGCAGCTTACCGGGGGGAACGGGCACAGATACGCAGTATTTT. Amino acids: CASSLPGGTGTDTQYF.

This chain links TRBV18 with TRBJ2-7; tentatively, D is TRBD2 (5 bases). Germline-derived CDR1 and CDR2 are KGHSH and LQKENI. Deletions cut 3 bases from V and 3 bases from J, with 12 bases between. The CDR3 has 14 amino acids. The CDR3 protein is CASSPSPGNYEQYV. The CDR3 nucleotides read TGTGCCAGCTCACCGAGCCCGGGAAACTACGAGCAGTACGTC.

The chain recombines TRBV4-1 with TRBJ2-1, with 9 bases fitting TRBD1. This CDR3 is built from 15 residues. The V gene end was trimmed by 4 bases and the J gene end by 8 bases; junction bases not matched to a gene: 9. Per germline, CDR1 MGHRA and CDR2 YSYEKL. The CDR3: CASSPSGTGWDEQFF. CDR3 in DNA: TGCGCCAGCAGCCCTTCCGGGACAGGGTGGGATGAGCAGTTCTTC.

The CDR3 coding sequence is TGCAGCGTTGACGGGCCCCGGGAATTGGCCAAGTACTTC. It encodes CSVDGPRELAKYF. J is TRBJ2-5 and V is TRBV29-1; TRBD2 is a possible D gene (5 bases). The CDR3 contains 13 residues. Trimming removed 3 bases at V and 12 bases at J, with 20 bases between. Per germline, CDR1 SQVTM and CDR2 ANQGSEA.

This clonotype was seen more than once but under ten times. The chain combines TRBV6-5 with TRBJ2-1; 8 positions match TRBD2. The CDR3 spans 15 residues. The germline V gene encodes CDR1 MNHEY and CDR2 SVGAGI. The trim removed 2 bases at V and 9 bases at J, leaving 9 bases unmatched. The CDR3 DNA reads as TGTGCCAGCAGTTACATCGGGGGGGTTAAGAGTGAGCAGTTCTTC. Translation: CASSYIGGVKSEQFF.

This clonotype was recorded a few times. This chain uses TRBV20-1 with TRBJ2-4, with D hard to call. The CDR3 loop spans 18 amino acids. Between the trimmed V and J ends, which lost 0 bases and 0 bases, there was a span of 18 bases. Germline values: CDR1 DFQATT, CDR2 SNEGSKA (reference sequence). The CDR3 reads CSARDPFEGRLAKNIQYF. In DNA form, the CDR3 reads TGCAGTGCTAGAGATCCCTTTGAAGGTAGACTAGCCAAAAACATTCAGTACTTC.